In this sample, the clone carrying this TCR beta chain turned up many times. CDR1 is MNHNS and CDR2 is SASEGT in the germline V gene. V shed 1 base and J shed 0 bases, with 7 bases lying between them. The CDR3 runs 15 residues. Amplification targeted the TCR beta CDR3 regions, with RNA transcripts as the source material. HTBI-primed first-round RT-PCR preceded second-round multiplex PCR. One entry per CDR3 protein results from TCRdb running MiXCR on the multiplex PCR reads. The sample lists 200,000 to 250,000 distinct CDR3 sequences, 25% to 30% occurring once. The record originates from a study of Graves' ophthalmopathy and Graves' hyperthyroidism.

The TCR originated in a man aged 45-65 years with Graves' ophthalmopathy. Sequencing was performed on peripheral blood. This rearrangement joins TRBV6-1 to TRBJ1-5; D is unresolved. CDR3 protein: CASSEDLNSNQPQHF. Here the CDR3 DNA reads TGTGCCAGCAGTGAAGATCTGAATAGCAATCAGCCCCAGCATTTT.